This T cell receptor beta chain was captured in a study of T cells in Graves' hyperthyroidism and ophthalmopathy. This clonotype was counted at least ten times. The length of the CDR3 is 13 residues. Germline-derived CDR1 and CDR2 are DFQATT and SNEGSKA (reference sequence). The V end lost 5 bases, the J end lost 0 bases, and 7 bases lay between the germline ends. It was uncontrolled infection, other autoimmune disease, pregnancy or lactation that excluded patients. Researchers amplified the TCR beta CDR3 regions from RNA transcripts. Researchers ran a first-round RT-PCR on the TCR CDR3 using the HTBI primer set. Via MiXCR, TCRdb re-called the multiplex PCR reads, giving one row per CDR3 protein. The table shows about 570,000 distinct CDR3 sequences, with around 42% occurring only once.

V gene TRBV20-1 combines with J gene TRBJ1-4; TRBD1 is a possible D gene (6 bases). The sample taken for sequencing was peripheral blood or thyroid tissue (not recorded which). This sequence was found in an adult woman with Graves' disease, either hyperthyroidism or ophthalmopathy (not recorded which). CDR3 protein: CSAGQPTNEKLFF. CDR3 sequence (DNA): TGCAGTGCTGGACAGCCAACTAATGAAAAACTGTTTTTT.